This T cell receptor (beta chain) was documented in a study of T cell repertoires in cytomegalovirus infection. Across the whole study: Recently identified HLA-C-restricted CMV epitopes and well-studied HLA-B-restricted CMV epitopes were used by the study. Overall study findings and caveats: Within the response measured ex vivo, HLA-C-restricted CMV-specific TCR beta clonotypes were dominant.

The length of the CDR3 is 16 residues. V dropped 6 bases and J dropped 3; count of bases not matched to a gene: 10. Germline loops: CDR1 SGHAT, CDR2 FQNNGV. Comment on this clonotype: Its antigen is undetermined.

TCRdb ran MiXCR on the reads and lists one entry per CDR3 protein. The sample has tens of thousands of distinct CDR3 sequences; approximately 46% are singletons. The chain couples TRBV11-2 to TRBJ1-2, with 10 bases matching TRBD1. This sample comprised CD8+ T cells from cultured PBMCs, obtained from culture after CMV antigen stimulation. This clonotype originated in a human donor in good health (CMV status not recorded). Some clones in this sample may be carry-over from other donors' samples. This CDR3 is CASRGTGEGYDYGYTF. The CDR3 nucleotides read TGTGCCAGCAGGGGGACAGGGGAGGGGTACGACTATGGCTACACCTTC.